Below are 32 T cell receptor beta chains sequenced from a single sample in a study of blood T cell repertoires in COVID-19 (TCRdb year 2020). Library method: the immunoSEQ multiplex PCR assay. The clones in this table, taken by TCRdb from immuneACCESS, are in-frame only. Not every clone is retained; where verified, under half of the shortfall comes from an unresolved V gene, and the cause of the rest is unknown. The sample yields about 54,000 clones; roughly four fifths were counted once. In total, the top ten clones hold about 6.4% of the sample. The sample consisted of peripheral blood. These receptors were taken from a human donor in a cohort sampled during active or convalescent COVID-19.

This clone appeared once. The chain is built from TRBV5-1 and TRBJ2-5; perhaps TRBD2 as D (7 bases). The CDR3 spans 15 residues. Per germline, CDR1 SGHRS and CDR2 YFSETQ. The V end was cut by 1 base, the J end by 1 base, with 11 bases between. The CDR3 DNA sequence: TGCGCCAGCAGCTTGCGCGGGGGCCGCCAAGAGACCCAGTACTTC. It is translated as CASSLRGGRQETQYF.

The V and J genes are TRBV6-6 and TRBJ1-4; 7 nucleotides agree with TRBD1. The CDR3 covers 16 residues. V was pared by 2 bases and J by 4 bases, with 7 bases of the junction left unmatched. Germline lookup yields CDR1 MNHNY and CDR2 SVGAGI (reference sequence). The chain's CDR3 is CASSYPRDSLNEKLFF. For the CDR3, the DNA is TGTGCCAGCAGTTACCCCCGGGACAGCCTTAATGAAAAACTGTTTTTT.

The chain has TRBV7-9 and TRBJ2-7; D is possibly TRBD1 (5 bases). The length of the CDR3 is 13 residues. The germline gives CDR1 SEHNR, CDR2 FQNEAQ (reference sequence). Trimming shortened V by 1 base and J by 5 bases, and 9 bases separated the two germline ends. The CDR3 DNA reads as TGTGCCAGCAGCTTAGTTCCAGGGAACGAGCAGTACTTC. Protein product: CASSLVPGNEQYF. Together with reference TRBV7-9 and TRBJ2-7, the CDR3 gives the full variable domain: DTGVSQNPRHKITKRGQNVTFRCDPISEHNRLYWYRQTLGQGPEFLTYFQNEAQLEKSRLLSDRFSAERPKGSFSTLEIQRTEQGDSAMYLCASSLVPGNEQYFGPGTRLTVT.

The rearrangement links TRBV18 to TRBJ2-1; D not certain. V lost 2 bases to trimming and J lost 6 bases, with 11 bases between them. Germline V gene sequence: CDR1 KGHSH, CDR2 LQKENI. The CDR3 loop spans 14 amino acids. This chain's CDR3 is CASSPGFELNEQFF. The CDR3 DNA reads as TGTGCCAGCTCACCAGGTTTTGAGCTCAATGAGCAGTTCTTC.

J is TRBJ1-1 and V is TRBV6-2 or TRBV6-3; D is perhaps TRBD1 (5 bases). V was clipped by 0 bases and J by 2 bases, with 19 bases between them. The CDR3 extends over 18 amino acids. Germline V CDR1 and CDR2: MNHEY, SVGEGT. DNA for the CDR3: TGTGCCAGCAGTTACTCGATCTTTTCCAGGGTAAGAAACACTGAAGCTTTCTTT. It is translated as CASSYSIFSRVRNTEAFF.

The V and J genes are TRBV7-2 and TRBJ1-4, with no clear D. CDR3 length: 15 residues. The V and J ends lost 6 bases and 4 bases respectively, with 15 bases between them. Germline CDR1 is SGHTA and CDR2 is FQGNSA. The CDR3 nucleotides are TGTGCCAGCAGTCAGGCGGGTTCCCATAATGAAAAACTGTTTTTT. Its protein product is CASSQAGSHNEKLFF.

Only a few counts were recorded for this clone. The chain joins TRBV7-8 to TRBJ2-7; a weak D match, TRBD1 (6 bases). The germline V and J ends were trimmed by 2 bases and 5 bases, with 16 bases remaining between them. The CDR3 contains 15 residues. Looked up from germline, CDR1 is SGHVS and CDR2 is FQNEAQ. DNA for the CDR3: TGTGCCAGCAGCTTAATGGGGGCGCCCGTGGACGAGCAGTACTTC. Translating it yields CASSLMGAPVDEQYF.

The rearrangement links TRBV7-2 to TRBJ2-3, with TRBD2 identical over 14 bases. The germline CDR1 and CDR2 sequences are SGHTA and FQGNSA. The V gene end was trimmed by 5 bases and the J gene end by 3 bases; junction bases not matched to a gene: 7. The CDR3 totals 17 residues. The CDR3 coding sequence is TGTGCCAGCAGCCTCAGACTAGCGGGGGGGGAAACAGATACGCAGTATTTT. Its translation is CASSLRLAGGETDTQYF.

The CDR3 here is CASRRTGPNTEAFF. The CDR3 coding sequence is TGTGCCAGCAGGCGGACAGGGCCGAACACTGAAGCTTTCTTT. V is TRBV5-6 and J is TRBJ1-1; 8 bases line up with TRBD1. This CDR3 spans 14 amino acids. Losses at the gene ends were 5 bases for V and 1 base for J; bases not matched to a gene: 4. Germline V lookup: CDR1 SGHDT, CDR2 YYEEEE.

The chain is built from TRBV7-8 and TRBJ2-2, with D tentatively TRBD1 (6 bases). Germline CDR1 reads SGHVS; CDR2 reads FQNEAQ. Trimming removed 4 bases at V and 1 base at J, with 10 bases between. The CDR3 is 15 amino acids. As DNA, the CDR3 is TGTGCCAGCAGCTCCCAGGGGAAGAACACCGGGGAGCTGTTTTTT. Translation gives CASSSQGKNTGELFF. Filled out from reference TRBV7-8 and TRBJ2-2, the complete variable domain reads GAGVSQSPRYKVAKRGQDVALRCDPISGHVSLFWYQQALGQGPEFLTYFQNEAQLDKSGLPSDRFFAERPEGSVSTLKIQRTQQEDSAVYLCASSSQGKNTGELFFGEGSRLTVL.

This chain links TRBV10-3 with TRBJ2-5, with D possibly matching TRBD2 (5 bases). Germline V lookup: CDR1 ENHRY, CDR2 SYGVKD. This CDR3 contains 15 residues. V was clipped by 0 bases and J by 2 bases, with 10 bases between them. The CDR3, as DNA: TGTGCCATCAGTGAGTCCCTACTAGGGCAAGAGACCCAGTACTTC. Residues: CAISESLLGQETQYF.

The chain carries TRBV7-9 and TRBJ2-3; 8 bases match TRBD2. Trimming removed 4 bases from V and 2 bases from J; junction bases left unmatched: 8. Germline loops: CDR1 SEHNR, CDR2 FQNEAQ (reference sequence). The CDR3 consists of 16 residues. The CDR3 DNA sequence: TGTGCCAGCAGCTCCTTAAGCGGGGGCCTCACAGATACGCAGTATTTT. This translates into CASSSLSGGLTDTQYF.

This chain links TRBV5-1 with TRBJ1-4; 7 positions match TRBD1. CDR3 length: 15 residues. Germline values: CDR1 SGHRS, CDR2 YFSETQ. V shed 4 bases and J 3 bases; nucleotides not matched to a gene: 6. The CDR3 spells CASSGTGVSNEKLFF. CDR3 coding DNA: TGCGCCAGCAGCGGAACAGGGGTTTCTAATGAAAAACTGTTTTTT.

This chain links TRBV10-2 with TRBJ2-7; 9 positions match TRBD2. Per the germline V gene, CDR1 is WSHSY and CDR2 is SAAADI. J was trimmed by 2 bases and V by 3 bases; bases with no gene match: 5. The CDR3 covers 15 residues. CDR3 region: CASSDPAGGPYEQYF. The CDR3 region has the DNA TGCGCCAGCAGTGATCCGGCGGGGGGGCCCTACGAGCAGTACTTC.

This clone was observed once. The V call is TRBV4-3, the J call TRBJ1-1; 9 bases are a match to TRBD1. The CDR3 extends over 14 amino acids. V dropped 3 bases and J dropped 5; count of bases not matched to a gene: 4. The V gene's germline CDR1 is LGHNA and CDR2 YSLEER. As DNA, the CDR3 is TGCGCCAGCAGCCACGTGGGACAGGGAACTGAAGCTTTCTTT. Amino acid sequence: CASSHVGQGTEAFF.

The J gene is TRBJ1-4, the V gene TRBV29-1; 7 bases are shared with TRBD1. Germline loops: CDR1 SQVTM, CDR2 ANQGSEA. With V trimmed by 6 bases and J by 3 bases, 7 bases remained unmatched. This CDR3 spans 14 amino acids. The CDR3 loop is CSVGTGTANEKLFF. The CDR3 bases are TGCAGCGTCGGGACCGGGACAGCTAATGAAAAACTGTTTTTT.

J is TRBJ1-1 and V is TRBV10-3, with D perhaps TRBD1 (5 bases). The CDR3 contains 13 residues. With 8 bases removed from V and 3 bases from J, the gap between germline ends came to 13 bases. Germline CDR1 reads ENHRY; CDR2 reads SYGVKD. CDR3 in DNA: TGTGCCATCCGAGGCCCAGGGTACACTGAAGCTTTCTTT. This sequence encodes CAIRGPGYTEAFF.

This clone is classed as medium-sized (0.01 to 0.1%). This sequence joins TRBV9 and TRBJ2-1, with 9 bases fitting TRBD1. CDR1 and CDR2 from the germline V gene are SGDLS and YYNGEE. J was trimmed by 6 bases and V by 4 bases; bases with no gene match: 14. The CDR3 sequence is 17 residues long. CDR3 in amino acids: CASSPRRGQGGGNEQFF. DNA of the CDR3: TGTGCCAGCAGCCCCCGGAGGGGACAGGGTGGGGGCAATGAGCAGTTCTTC.

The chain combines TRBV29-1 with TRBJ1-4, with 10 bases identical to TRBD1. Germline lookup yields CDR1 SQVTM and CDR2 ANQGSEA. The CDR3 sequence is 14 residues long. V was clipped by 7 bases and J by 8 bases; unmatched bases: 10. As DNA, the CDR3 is TGCAGCGCCCTGGACAGGGGGAAACGGGAAAAACTGTTTTTT. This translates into CSALDRGKREKLFF.

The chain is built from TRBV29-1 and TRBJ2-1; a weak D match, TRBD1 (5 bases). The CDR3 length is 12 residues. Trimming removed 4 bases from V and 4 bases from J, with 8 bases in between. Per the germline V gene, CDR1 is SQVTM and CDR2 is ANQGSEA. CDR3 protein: CSVVQDYNEQFF. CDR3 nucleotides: TGCAGCGTTGTACAGGATTACAATGAGCAGTTCTTC.

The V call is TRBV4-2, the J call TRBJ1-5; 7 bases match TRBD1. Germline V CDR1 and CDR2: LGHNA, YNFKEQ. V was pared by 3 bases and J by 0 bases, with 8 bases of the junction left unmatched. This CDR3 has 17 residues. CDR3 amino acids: CASSQDRTGYSNQPQHF. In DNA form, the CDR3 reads TGTGCCAGCAGCCAGGACAGGACGGGTTATAGCAATCAGCCCCAGCATTTT.

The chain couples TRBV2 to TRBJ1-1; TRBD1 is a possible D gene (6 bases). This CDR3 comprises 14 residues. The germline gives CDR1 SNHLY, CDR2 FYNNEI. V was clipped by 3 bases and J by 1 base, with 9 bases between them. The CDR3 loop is CASSEDRSNTEAFF. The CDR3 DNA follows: TGTGCCAGCAGTGAGGACAGATCGAACACTGAAGCTTTCTTT.

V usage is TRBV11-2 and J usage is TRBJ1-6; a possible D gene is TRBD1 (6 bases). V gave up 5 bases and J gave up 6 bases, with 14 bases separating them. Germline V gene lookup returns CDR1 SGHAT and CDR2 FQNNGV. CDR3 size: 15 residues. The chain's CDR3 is CASSPGRGTNSPLHF. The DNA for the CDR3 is TGTGCCAGCAGCCCTGGGAGGGGGACTAATTCACCCCTCCACTTT.

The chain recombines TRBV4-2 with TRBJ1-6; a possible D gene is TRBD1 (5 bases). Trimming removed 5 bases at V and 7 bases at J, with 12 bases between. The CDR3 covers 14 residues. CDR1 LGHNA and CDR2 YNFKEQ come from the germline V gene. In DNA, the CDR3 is TGTGCCAGCAGCTCGACAGAGATAAATTCACCCCTCCACTTT. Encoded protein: CASSSTEINSPLHF.

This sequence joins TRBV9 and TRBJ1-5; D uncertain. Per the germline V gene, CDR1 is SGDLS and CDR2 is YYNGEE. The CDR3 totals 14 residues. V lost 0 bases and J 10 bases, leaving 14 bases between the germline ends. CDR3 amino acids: CASSVEGNGHPQHF. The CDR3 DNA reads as TGTGCCAGCAGCGTAGAAGGCAATGGGCATCCCCAGCATTTT. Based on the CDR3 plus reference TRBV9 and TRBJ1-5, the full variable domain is DSGVTQTPKHLITATGQRVTLRCSPRSGDLSVYWYQQSLDQGLQFLIQYYNGEERAKGNILERFSAQQFPDLHSELNLSSLELGDSALYFCASSVEGNGHPQHFGDGTRLSIL.

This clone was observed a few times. CDR3 protein: CATSRGQGGPGNQPQHF. Here the CDR3 DNA reads TGTGCCACCAGCAGAGGACAGGGGGGACCCGGGAATCAGCCCCAGCATTTT. The genes are TRBV15 and TRBJ1-5, with 9 positions matching TRBD1. Germline loops: CDR1 LNHNV, CDR2 YYDKDF (reference sequence). The CDR3 sequence is 17 residues long. With V trimmed by 1 base and J by 4 bases, 8 bases remained unmatched.

DNA of the CDR3: TGTGCAAGTCGCAGCAGCAGGGGGCGCGACACCGGGGAGCTGTTTTTT. Its translation is CASRSSRGRDTGELFF. The chain employs TRBV12-2 and TRBJ2-2; the table assigns TRBD1, which was not confirmed against the DNA. TRBV12-2 is reported as a pseudogene. CDR3 size: 16 residues.

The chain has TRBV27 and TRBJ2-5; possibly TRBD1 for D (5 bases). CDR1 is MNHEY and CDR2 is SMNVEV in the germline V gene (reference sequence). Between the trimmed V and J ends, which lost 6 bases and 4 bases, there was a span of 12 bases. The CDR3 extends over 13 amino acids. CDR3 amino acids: CASRAGPRETQYF. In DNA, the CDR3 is TGTGCCAGCAGGGCAGGGCCCCGAGAGACCCAGTACTTC.

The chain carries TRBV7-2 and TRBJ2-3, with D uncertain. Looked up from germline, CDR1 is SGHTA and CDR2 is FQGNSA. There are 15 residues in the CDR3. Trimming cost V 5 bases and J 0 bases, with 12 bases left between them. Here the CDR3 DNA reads TGTGCCAGCAGCGCCCTAGGTACTAGCACAGATACGCAGTATTTT. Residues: CASSALGTSTDTQYF. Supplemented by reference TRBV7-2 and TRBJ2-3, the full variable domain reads GAGVSQSPSNKVTEKGKDVELRCDPISGHTALYWYRQSLGQGLEFLIYFQGNSAPDKSGLPSDRFSAERTGGSVSTLTIQRTQQEDSAVYLCASSALGTSTDTQYFGPGTRLTVL.

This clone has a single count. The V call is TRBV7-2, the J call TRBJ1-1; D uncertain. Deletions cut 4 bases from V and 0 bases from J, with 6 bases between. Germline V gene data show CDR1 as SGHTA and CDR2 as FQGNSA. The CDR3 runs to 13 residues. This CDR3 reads CASSYTVNTEAFF. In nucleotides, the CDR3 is TGTGCCAGCAGCTACACAGTGAACACTGAAGCTTTCTTT.

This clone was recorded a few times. Here the CDR3 DNA reads TGTGCCAGTAGGAAGACAGGGAATAATTCACCCCTCCACTTT. The encoded protein is CASRKTGNNSPLHF. The chain is built from TRBV19 and TRBJ1-6, with TRBD1 matching 7 bases. V lost 6 bases to trimming and J lost 5 bases; unmatched junction nucleotides: 4. Per the germline V gene, CDR1 is LNHDA and CDR2 is SQIVND (reference sequence). CDR3 length: 14 amino acids.

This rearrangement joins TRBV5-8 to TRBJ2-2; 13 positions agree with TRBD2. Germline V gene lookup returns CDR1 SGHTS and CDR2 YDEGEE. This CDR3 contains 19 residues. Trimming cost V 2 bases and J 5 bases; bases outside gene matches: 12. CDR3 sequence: CASSFRGTSGASATGELFF. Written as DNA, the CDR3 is TGTGCCAGCAGCTTTAGGGGGACTAGCGGGGCCTCCGCGACCGGGGAGCTGTTTTTT.